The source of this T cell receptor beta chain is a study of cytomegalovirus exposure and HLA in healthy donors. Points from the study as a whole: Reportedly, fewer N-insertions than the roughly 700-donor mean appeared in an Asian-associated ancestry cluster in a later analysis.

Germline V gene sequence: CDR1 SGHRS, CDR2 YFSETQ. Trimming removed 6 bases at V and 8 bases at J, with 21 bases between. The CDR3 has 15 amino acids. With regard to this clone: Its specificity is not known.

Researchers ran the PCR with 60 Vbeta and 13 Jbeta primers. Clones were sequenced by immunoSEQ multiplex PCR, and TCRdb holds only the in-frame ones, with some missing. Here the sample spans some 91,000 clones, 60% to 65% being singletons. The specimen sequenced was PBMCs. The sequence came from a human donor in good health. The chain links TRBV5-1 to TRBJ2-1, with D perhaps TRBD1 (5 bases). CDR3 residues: CASTAWDQGIHEQFF. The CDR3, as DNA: TGCGCCAGCACAGCTTGGGATCAGGGCATCCATGAGCAGTTCTTC.